A selection of T cell receptor beta chains follows, all from one sample in a study of CD8 T cells in ankylosing spondylitis. Each CDR3 protein is one row after TCRdb ran MiXCR on the 5' RACE reads. The data show fewer than 400,000 distinct CDR3 sequences, approximately 20% seen once. Sequences were obtained from blood, either unsorted or a sorted T cell fraction (not recorded which). Source of these receptors: a male donor with ankylosing spondylitis. Each CDR3 is given with its conserved first and last residue. A D gene is named only where the DNA matches it firmly. Part of the rows lack a size; the others show once, few, many or a class for expanded clones.

j_gene	abundance	d_gene	v_gene	CDR3aa	CDR3nt
TRBJ1-5	few	NA	TRBV12-3/TRBV12-4	CASSPPAAPQHF	TGTGCCAGCAGTCCACCGGCGGCGCCCCAGCATTTT
TRBJ2-6	NA	NA	TRBV7-6	CASSLFGVTGANVLTF	TGTGCCAGCAGCTTATTCGGGGTAACGGGGGCCAACGTCCTGACTTTC
TRBJ2-7	NA	TRBD1	TRBV5-1	CASSHLDRGPYEQYF	TGCGCCAGCAGCCACCTTGACAGGGGTCCCTACGAGCAGTACTTC
TRBJ2-1	NA	TRBD2	TRBV18	CASSPSAFLTSGRINEQFF	TGTGCCAGCTCACCGTCCGCCTTTTTAACTAGCGGGAGGATCAATGAGCAGTTCTTC
TRBJ2-7	few	TRBD2	TRBV12-3/TRBV12-4	CASSGGGAGGYEQYF	TGTGCCAGCAGTGGGGGTGGGGCGGGAGGTTACGAGCAGTACTTC
TRBJ2-1	NA	NA	TRBV9	CASSVTTVSSYNEQFF	TGTGCCAGCAGCGTAACCACGGTGTCCTCCTACAATGAGCAGTTCTTC
TRBJ2-6	few	NA	TRBV12-3/TRBV12-4	CASSSPIPSGANVLTF	TGTGCCAGCAGTTCCCCCATTCCCTCTGGGGCCAACGTCCTGACTTTC
TRBJ2-7	NA	NA	TRBV18	CASSPLQRNSYEQYF	TGTGCCAGCTCACCCCTCCAGCGGAACTCCTACGAGCAGTACTTC
TRBJ2-7	once	TRBD2	TRBV20-1	CSVSGIMYEQYF	TGCAGTGTCAGCGGGATAATGTACGAGCAGTACTTC
TRBJ2-3	many	NA	TRBV29-1	CSGRNTDTQYF	TGCAGCGGGAGAAACACAGATACGCAGTATTTT
TRBJ2-1	NA	TRBD2	TRBV9	CASSVAGGPQFF	TGTGCCAGCAGCGTAGCGGGAGGGCCCCAGTTCTTC
TRBJ1-2	NA	NA	TRBV2	CATAGISLYGYTF	TGTGCCACGGCGGGGATCAGCCTATATGGCTACACCTTC
TRBJ2-7	NA	NA	TRBV30	CAWSESWGSSYEQYF	TGTGCCTGGAGTGAGTCTTGGGGTAGCTCCTACGAGCAGTACTTC
TRBJ1-5	few	TRBD1	TRBV6-5	CASSYSYGTGIYSNQPQHF	TGTGCCAGCAGTTACTCGTATGGGACAGGGATTTATAGCAATCAGCCCCAGCATTTT
TRBJ2-5	few	TRBD2	TRBV7-6	CASSLVSGRYQETQYF	TGTGCCAGCAGCTTAGTTAGCGGGAGATACCAAGAGACCCAGTACTTC
TRBJ1-1	few	NA	TRBV9	CASSVANMNTEAFF	TGTGCCAGCAGCGTGGCCAACATGAACACTGAAGCTTTCTTT
TRBJ2-1	NA	TRBD1	TRBV5-1	CASSFRWTGVQFF	TGCGCCAGCAGCTTTCGGTGGACAGGGGTGCAGTTCTTC
TRBJ2-1	few	NA	TRBV10-3	CAISESTEYNEQFF	TGTGCCATCAGTGAGTCAACAGAGTACAATGAGCAGTTCTTC
TRBJ2-5	few	NA	TRBV10-3	CAIGQQEAQYF	TGTGCCATCGGACAACAGGAGGCCCAGTACTTC
TRBJ2-7	many	NA	TRBV20-1	CSARSERALYEQYF	TGCAGTGCTAGATCCGAGCGGGCACTCTACGAGCAGTACTTC
TRBJ2-7	few	NA	TRBV4-1	CASSQTTGSYEQYF	TGCGCCAGCAGCCAAACAACGGGAAGCTACGAGCAGTACTTC
TRBJ2-7	many	NA	TRBV15	CATSREGQLSYEQYF	TGTGCCACCAGCAGAGAAGGACAGCTCTCCTACGAGCAGTACTTC
TRBJ2-1	few	TRBD2	TRBV7-3	CASSLDSGSGNEQFF	TGTGCCAGCAGCTTGGATAGCGGGAGCGGTAATGAGCAGTTCTTC
TRBJ2-1	few	NA	TRBV7-3	CASSPWGTGYLNEQFF	TGTGCCAGCAGCCCGTGGGGGACTGGGTACTTGAATGAGCAGTTCTTC
TRBJ1-1	NA	NA	TRBV12-3/TRBV12-4	CASRETTEAFF	TGTGCCAGCAGGGAGACGACTGAAGCTTTCTTT
TRBJ1-1	NA	NA	TRBV6-4	CASKEQGHTEAFF	TGTGCCAGCAAGGAACAGGGACACACTGAAGCTTTCTTT
TRBJ2-7	few	NA	TRBV12-3/TRBV12-4	CASSLARGLTYEQYF	TGTGCCAGCAGTTTAGCGCGTGGACTAACCTACGAGCAGTACTTC
TRBJ1-5	NA	NA	TRBV5-5	CASSKYGAGNQPQHF	TGTGCCAGCAGCAAATATGGAGCAGGAAATCAGCCCCAGCATTTT
TRBJ1-4	NA	TRBD1	TRBV7-3	CASSLNRGEKLFF	TGTGCCAGCAGCTTAAACAGGGGCGAAAAACTGTTTTTT
TRBJ2-3	few	TRBD1	TRBV28	CATIDRDLSGDTQYF	TGTGCCACCATAGACAGGGATCTCTCAGGAGATACGCAGTATTTT
TRBJ2-7	few	TRBD2	TRBV5-1	CASSLPTPSGSTYEQYF	TGCGCCAGCAGCTTGCCTACCCCTAGCGGGAGCACCTACGAGCAGTACTTC
TRBJ1-1	NA	NA	TRBV5-6	CASSTYLINTEAFF	TGTGCCAGCAGCACGTACCTCATAAACACTGAAGCTTTCTTT
TRBJ2-7	NA	NA	TRBV6-6	CASRPEQGREQYF	TGTGCCAGCAGGCCCGAGCAGGGGCGCGAGCAGTACTTC
TRBJ2-7	few	TRBD2	TRBV6-5	CASSYRGRSYEQYF	TGTGCCAGCAGTTACCGCGGGAGGAGTTACGAGCAGTACTTC
TRBJ2-3	NA	TRBD1	TRBV29-1	CSGRTGGADTQYF	TGCAGCGGAAGGACAGGGGGCGCAGATACGCAGTATTTT
TRBJ1-1	NA	NA	TRBV6-2/TRBV6-3	CASETSGGSTEAFF	TGTGCCAGCGAAACTAGCGGGGGTTCCACTGAAGCTTTCTTT
TRBJ2-7	few	NA	TRBV5-1	CASSLAGGIHFEQYF	TGCGCCAGCAGCTTGGCCGGCGGGATTCATTTCGAGCAGTACTTC
TRBJ2-1	many	NA	TRBV5-1	CASSFTPRGGDNEQFF	TGCGCCAGCAGCTTCACGCCCAGGGGGGGGGACAATGAGCAGTTCTTC
TRBJ2-7	few	NA	TRBV28	CASSLVQVYEQYF	TGTGCCAGCAGTTTGGTACAGGTATACGAGCAGTACTTC
TRBJ2-7	NA	TRBD1	TRBV3-1	CASSQAVTGTYEQYF	TGTGCCAGCAGCCAAGCTGTGACAGGGACCTACGAGCAGTACTTC
TRBJ2-3	few	NA	TRBV7-3	CASSLIRSSDTQYF	TGTGCCAGCAGCTTAATCAGGAGTTCAGATACGCAGTATTTT
TRBJ2-5	NA	TRBD2	TRBV4-1	CASSQEGTRLQETQYF	TGCGCCAGCAGCCAAGAGGGGACTAGGCTACAAGAGACCCAGTACTTC